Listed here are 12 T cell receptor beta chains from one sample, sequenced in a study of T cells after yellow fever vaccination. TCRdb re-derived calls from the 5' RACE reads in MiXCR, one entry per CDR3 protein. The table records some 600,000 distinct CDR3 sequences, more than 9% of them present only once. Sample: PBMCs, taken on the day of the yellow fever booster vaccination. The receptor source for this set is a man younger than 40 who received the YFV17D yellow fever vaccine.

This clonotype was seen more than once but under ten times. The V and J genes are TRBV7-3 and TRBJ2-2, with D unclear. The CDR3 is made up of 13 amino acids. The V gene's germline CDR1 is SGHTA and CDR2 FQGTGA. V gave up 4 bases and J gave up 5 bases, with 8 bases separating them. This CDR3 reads CASSSTLTGELFF. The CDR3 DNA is TGTGCCAGCAGCTCGACCCTGACCGGGGAGCTGTTTTTT.

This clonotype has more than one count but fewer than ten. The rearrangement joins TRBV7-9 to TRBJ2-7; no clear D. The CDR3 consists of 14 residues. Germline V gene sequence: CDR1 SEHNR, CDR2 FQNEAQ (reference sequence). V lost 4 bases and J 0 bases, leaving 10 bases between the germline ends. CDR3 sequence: CASSSEGYSYEQYF. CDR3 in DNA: TGTGCCAGCAGCTCGGAAGGATACTCCTACGAGCAGTACTTC. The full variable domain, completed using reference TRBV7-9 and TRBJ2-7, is DTGVSQNPRHKITKRGQNVTFRCDPISEHNRLYWYRQTLGQGPEFLTYFQNEAQLEKSRLLSDRFSAERPKGSFSTLEIQRTEQGDSAMYLCASSSEGYSYEQYFGPGTRLTVT.

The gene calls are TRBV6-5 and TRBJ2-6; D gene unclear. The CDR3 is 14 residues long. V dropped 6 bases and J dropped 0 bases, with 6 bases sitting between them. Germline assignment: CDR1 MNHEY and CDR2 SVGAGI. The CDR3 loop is CASRATSGANVLTF. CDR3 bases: TGTGCCAGCAGGGCCACCTCTGGGGCCAACGTCCTGACTTTC.

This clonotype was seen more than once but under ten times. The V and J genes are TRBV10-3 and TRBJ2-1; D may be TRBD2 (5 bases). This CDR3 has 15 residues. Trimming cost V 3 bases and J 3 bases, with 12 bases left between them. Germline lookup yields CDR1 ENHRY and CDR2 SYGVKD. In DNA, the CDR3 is TGTGCCATCAGTGAAGTCGAGCGGCTCTACAATGAGCAGTTCTTC. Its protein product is CAISEVERLYNEQFF.

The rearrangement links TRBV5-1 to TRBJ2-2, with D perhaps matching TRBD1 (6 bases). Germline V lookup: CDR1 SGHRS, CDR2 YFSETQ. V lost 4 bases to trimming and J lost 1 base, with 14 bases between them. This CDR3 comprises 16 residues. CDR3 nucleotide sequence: TGCGCCAGCAGCGAAACTAAGGGACAGAACACCGGGGAGCTGTTTTTT. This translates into CASSETKGQNTGELFF. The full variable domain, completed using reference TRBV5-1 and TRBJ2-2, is KAGVTQTPRYLIKTRGQQVTLSCSPISGHRSVSWYQQTPGQGLQFLFEYFSETQRNKGNFPGRFSGRQFSNSRSEMNVSTLELGDSALYLCASSETKGQNTGELFFGEGSRLTVL.

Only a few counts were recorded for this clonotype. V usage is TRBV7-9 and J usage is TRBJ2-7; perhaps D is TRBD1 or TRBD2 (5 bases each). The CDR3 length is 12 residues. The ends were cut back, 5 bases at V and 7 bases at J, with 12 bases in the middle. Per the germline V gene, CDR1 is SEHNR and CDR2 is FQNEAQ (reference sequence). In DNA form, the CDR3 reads TGTGCCAGCAGCCCACTCTGGGGGGAGCAGTACTTC. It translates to CASSPLWGEQYF. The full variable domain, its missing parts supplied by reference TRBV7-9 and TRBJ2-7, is DTGVSQNPRHKITKRGQNVTFRCDPISEHNRLYWYRQTLGQGPEFLTYFQNEAQLEKSRLLSDRFSAERPKGSFSTLEIQRTEQGDSAMYLCASSPLWGEQYFGPGTRLTVT.

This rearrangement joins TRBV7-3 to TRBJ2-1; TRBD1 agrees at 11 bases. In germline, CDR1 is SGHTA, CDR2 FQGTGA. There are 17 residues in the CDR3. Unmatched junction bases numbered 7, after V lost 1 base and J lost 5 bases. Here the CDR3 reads CASSLNLGQGVHNEQFF. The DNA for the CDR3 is TGTGCCAGCAGCTTAAATTTGGGACAGGGGGTCCACAATGAGCAGTTCTTC.

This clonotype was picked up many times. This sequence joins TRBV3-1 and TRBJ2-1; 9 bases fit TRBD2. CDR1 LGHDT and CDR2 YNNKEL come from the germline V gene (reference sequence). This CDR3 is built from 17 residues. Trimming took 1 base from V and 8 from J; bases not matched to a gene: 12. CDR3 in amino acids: CASSQVLAGVGLYEQFF. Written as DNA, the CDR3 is TGTGCCAGCAGCCAAGTATTAGCGGGAGTGGGCTTATATGAGCAGTTCTTC.

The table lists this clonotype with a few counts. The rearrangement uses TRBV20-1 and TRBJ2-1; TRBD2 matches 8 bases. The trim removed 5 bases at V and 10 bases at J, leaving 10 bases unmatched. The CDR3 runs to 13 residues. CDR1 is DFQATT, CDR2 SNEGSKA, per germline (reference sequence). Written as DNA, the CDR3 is TGCAGTGCTTTGACTAGCGAGGGTTGGGAGCAGTTCTTC. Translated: CSALTSEGWEQFF.

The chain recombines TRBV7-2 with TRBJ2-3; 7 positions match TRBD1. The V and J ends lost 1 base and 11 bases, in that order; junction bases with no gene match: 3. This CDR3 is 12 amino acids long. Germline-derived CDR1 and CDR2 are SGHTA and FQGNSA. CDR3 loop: CASSLVGTEQYF. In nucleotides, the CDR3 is TGTGCCAGCAGCTTAGTTGGGACAGAGCAGTATTTT.

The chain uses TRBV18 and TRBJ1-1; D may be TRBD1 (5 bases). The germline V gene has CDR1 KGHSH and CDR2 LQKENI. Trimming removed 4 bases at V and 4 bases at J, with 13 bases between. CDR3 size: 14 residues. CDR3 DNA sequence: TGTGCCAGCTCACAAGGGGTTGCCGGCACTGAAGCTTTCTTT. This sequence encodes CASSQGVAGTEAFF.

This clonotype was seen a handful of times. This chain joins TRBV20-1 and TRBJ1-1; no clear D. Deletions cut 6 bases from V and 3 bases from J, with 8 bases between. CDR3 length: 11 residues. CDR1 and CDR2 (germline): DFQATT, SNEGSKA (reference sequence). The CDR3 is CSALQDTEAFF. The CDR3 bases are TGCAGTGCCCTTCAAGACACTGAAGCTTTCTTT.